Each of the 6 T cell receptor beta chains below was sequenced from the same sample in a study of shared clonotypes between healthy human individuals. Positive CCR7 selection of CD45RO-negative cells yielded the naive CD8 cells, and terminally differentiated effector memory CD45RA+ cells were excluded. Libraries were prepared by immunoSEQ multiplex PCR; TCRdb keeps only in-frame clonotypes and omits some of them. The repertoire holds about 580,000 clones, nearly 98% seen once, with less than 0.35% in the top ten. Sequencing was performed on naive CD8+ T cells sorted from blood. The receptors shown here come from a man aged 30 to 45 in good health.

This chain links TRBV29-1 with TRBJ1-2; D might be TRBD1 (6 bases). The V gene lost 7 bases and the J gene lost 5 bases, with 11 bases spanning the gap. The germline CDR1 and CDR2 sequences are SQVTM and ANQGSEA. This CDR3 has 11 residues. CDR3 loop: CSDRTEYGYTF. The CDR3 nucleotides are TGCAGCGACCGGACAGAATATGGCTACACCTTC.

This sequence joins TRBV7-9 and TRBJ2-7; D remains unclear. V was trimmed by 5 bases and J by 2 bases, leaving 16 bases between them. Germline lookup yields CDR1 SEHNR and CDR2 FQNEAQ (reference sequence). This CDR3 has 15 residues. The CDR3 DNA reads TGTGCCAGCAGCCCACCAGCCGGCGTACCCTACGAGCAGTACTTC. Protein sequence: CASSPPAGVPYEQYF.

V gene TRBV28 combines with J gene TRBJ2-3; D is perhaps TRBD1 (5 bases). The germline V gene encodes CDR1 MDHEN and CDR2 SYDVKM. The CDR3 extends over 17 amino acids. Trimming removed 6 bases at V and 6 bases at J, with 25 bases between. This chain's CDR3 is CASSLRQNPPTWDTQYF. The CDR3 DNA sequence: TGTGCCAGCAGCCTAAGACAGAACCCTCCGACTTGGGATACGCAGTATTTT.

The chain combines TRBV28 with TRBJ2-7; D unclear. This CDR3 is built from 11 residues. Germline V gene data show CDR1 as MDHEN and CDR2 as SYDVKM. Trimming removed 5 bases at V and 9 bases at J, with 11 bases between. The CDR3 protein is CASSTANAQYF. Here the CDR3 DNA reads TGTGCCAGCAGTACGGCGAACGCGCAGTACTTC.

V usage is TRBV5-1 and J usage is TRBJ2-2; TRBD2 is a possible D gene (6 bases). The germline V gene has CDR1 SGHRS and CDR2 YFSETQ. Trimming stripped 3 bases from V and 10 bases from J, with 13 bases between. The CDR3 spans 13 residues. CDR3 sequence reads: CASSSDGLPELFF. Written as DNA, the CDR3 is TGCGCCAGCAGCTCGGATGGACTACCGGAGCTGTTTTTT.

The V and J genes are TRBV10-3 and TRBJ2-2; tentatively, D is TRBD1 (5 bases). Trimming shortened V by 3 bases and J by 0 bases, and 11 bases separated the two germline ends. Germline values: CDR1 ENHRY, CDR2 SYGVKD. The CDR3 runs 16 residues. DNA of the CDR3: TGTGCCATCAGTGAAGTTTGGGGCTCGAACACCGGGGAGCTGTTTTTT. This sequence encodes CAISEVWGSNTGELFF.